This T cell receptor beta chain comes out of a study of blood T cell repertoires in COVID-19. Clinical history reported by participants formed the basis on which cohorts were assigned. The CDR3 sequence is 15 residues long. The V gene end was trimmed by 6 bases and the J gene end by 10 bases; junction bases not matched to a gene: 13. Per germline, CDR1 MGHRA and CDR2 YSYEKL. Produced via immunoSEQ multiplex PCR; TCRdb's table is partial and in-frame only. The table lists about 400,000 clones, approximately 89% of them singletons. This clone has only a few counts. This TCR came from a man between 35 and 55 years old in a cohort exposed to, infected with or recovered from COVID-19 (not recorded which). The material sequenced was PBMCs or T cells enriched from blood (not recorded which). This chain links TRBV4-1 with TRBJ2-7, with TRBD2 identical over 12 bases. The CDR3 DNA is TGCGCCAGCAGTCAAAGTGGACTAGCGGGATACGTTCAGTACTTC. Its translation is CASSQSGLAGYVQYF.